These 4 T cell receptor beta chains originate from one sample sequenced in a study of cytomegalovirus exposure and HLA in healthy donors. The PCR was carried out with 60 Vbeta primers and 13 Jbeta primers. TCRdb's copy holds only in-frame clones and misses some; the assay was immunoSEQ multiplex PCR. Found here are roughly 160,000 clones, 73% of them singletons; the top ten hold approximately 5.4%. The sequenced sample was PBMCs. Every receptor here comes from a woman under 30 in good health and CMV-seropositive.

This clone has just a few counts. This rearrangement joins TRBV6-6 to TRBJ1-4; perhaps TRBD1 as D (6 bases). Germline V gives CDR1 MNHNY, CDR2 SVGAGI (reference sequence). The CDR3 has 14 amino acids. The ends were cut back, 6 bases at V and 9 bases at J, with 17 bases in the middle. CDR3 sequence: CASSDFDTGQKLFF. As DNA, the CDR3 is TGTGCCAGCAGCGACTTTGATACAGGGCAAAAACTGTTTTTT.

The J gene is TRBJ2-2, the V gene TRBV7-6; possible D gene TRBD2, 5 bases. The V gene lost 5 bases and the J gene lost 6 bases, with 13 bases spanning the gap. This CDR3 has 14 amino acids. Germline V gene data show CDR1 as SGHVS and CDR2 as FNYEAQ. CDR3 coding DNA: TGTGCCAGCAGCCCCGTGAACGGGGCCGGGGAGCTGTTTTTT. It codes for CASSPVNGAGELFF.

This clone appeared a few times. The rearrangement links TRBV6-5 to TRBJ1-1; no clear D. V gave up 4 bases and J gave up 1 base, with 7 bases separating them. CDR1 and CDR2 from the germline V gene are MNHEY and SVGAGI. The CDR3 runs 13 residues. The CDR3 reads CASSLMRNTEAFF. CDR3 DNA: TGTGCCAGCAGTTTAATGCGGAACACTGAAGCTTTCTTT.

The chain links TRBV28 to TRBJ1-2; D is undetermined. The germline V gene has CDR1 MDHEN and CDR2 SYDVKM. This CDR3 is built from 14 residues. Trimming removed 3 bases at V and 2 bases at J, with 10 bases between. In DNA, the CDR3 is TGTGCCAGCAGTTTGTCGGGTGCGAACTATGGCTACACCTTC. Translation gives CASSLSGANYGYTF.